The 24 T cell receptor beta chains listed next were all sequenced from one sample in a study of blood T cell repertoires in COVID-19. Sequenced by immunoSEQ multiplex PCR; TCRdb stores in-frame clones only, minus some. The data hold around 500,000 clones, with around 85% observed a single time. Sequencing was performed on peripheral blood. The receptor set was obtained from a human donor in a cohort sampled during active COVID-19.

The gene calls are TRBV6-5 and TRBJ1-1; possibly TRBD1 for D (6 bases). Trimming pared 0 bases from V and 1 base from J, leaving 9 bases between. The CDR3 runs 15 residues. Germline lookup yields CDR1 MNHEY and CDR2 SVGAGI. In nucleotides, the CDR3 is TGTGCCAGCAGTTACTCCGCAGGGGCGAACACTGAAGCTTTCTTT. Its translation is CASSYSAGANTEAFF.

The gene calls are TRBV5-1 and TRBJ1-5; D gene unclear. Germline lookup yields CDR1 SGHRS and CDR2 YFSETQ. Deletions cut 0 bases from V and 3 bases from J, with 10 bases between. This CDR3 contains 15 residues. This CDR3 is CASSLGGADNQPQHF. The CDR3, as DNA: TGCGCCAGCAGCTTGGGGGGAGCTGACAATCAGCCCCAGCATTTT.

The rearrangement joins TRBV4-1 to TRBJ2-1, with 8 bases identical to TRBD1. This CDR3 contains 17 residues. Trimming removed 2 bases from V and 4 bases from J; junction bases left unmatched: 10. Germline CDR1 is MGHRA and CDR2 is YSYEKL. CDR3 sequence: CASSQKAGQGLYNEQFF. The CDR3 DNA reads TGCGCCAGCAGCCAAAAGGCCGGACAGGGCCTTTACAATGAGCAGTTCTTC.

The rearrangement uses TRBV6-5 and TRBJ2-2, with D hard to call. Germline V CDR1 and CDR2: MNHEY, SVGAGI. V lost 1 base, J lost 1 base, and 4 bases lay in between. This CDR3 has 14 residues. CDR3 nucleotide sequence: TGTGCCAGCAGTTACTACAAGAACACCGGGGAGCTGTTTTTT. Encoded protein: CASSYYKNTGELFF.

The rearrangement links TRBV4-1 to TRBJ2-3; 7 bases map to TRBD1. V was clipped by 3 bases and J by 2 bases; unmatched bases: 8. Germline V gives CDR1 MGHRA, CDR2 YSYEKL. This CDR3 is built from 16 residues. CDR3 loop: CASSQGQQLDTDTQYF. In DNA, the CDR3 is TGCGCCAGCAGCCAGGGACAGCAACTCGACACAGATACGCAGTATTTT.

In this sample, this clone turned up a few times. The rearrangement links TRBV2 to TRBJ1-4, with a weak D call TRBD1 (5 bases). Looked up from germline, CDR1 is SNHLY and CDR2 is FYNNEI. The germline V and J ends were trimmed by 6 bases and 7 bases, with 9 bases remaining between them. The CDR3 runs 12 residues. In nucleotides, the CDR3 is TGTGCCAGCAGGCGGGACGGTGAAAAACTGTTTTTT. This encodes CASRRDGEKLFF.

The V and J genes are TRBV25-1 and TRBJ1-5; tentative D call: TRBD1 (5 bases). CDR1 is MGHDK and CDR2 is SYGVNS in the germline V gene. The CDR3 has 11 amino acids. The V and J ends lost 9 bases and 6 bases respectively, with 9 bases between them. The CDR3 DNA reads as TGTGCCAGAGGGGTCGGTCAGCCCCAGCATTTT. Its protein is CARGVGQPQHF. Variable domain in full (rest from reference TRBV25-1 and TRBJ1-5): EADIYQTPRYLVIGTGKKITLECSQTMGHDKMYWYQQDPGMELHLIHYSYGVNSTEKGDLSSESTVSRIRTEHFPLTLESARPSHTSQYLCARGVGQPQHFGDGTRLSIL.

The rearrangement links TRBV3-1 (or the pseudogene TRBV3-2) to TRBJ1-2; 10 nucleotides align to TRBD1. From germline, CDR1 is LGHDT and CDR2 YNNKEL (reference sequence). Germline trimming cut 3 bases from V and 4 bases from J; bases unmatched to any gene: 11. This CDR3 is built from 17 residues. In nucleotides, the CDR3 is TGTGCCAGCAGCCACCCAACGACAGGGGGCGTTCGCTATGGCTACACCTTC. It is translated as CASSHPTTGGVRYGYTF.

DNA of the CDR3: TGTGCCAGCAGTTACTCGACAGCGGGAGGTAACTACGAGCAGTACTTC. Translating it yields CASSYSTAGGNYEQYF. This chain links TRBV6-5 with TRBJ2-7; the match to TRBD2 covers 9 bases. The CDR3 extends over 16 amino acids. The junction had 6 bases not matched to a gene; V was cut back by 0 bases and J by 3 bases. Germline V gene lookup returns CDR1 MNHEY and CDR2 SVGAGI.

The rearrangement links TRBV6-2 or TRBV6-3 to TRBJ2-1; tentative D call: TRBD2 (5 bases). The germline CDR1 and CDR2 sequences are MNHEY and SVGEGT. Deletions cut 0 bases from V and 0 bases from J, with 9 bases between. The length of the CDR3 is 16 residues. In DNA, the CDR3 is TGTGCCAGCAGTTACTCTCGGGGTAGCTCCTACAATGAGCAGTTCTTC. Its translation is CASSYSRGSSYNEQFF.

The chain links TRBV28 to TRBJ2-7, with TRBD1 matching 8 bases. CDR3 length: 14 residues. Per the germline V gene, CDR1 is MDHEN and CDR2 is SYDVKM. J lost 7 bases, V lost 4 bases, and 9 bases had no gene match. The CDR3 coding sequence is TGTGCCAGCAGTTCCCCCGCCAGGGGGCGGGAGCAGTACTTC. Translated, it gives CASSSPARGREQYF.

The chain combines TRBV6-1 with TRBJ2-7, with 7 nucleotides matching TRBD1. V was clipped by 3 bases and J by 2 bases; unmatched bases: 7. The CDR3 contains 15 residues. CDR1 and CDR2 from the germline V gene are MNHNS and SASEGT. The CDR3 is CASSELRGLTYEQYF. DNA for the CDR3: TGTGCCAGCAGTGAGTTGAGGGGGCTCACCTACGAGCAGTACTTC.

The genes are TRBV19 and TRBJ2-1, with 14 bases that match TRBD2. V was clipped by 0 bases and J by 4 bases; unmatched bases: 11. The CDR3 runs to 20 residues. Per germline, CDR1 LNHDA and CDR2 SQIVND (reference sequence). CDR3 sequence reads: CASSIDPPGLAGVRYNEQFF. The CDR3 nucleotides are TGTGCCAGTAGTATAGATCCTCCGGGACTAGCGGGAGTCCGGTACAATGAGCAGTTCTTC.

The V call is TRBV28, the J call TRBJ2-2, with 7 bases aligning to TRBD1. The CDR3 is 15 residues long. Germline V CDR1 and CDR2: MDHEN, SYDVKM. V gave up 5 bases and J gave up 5 bases; unmatched junction bases: 8. CDR3 sequence (DNA): TGTGCCAGCAGTACCTTGACAGGGAGTACCGGGGAGCTGTTTTTT. Translating gives CASSTLTGSTGELFF.

This CDR3 reads CASSFGRTGDEQYF. CDR3 DNA sequence: TGTGCCAGCAGTTTCGGTAGGACAGGGGACGAGCAGTACTTC. The rearrangement uses TRBV25-1 and TRBJ2-7; 9 nucleotides line up with TRBD1. The CDR3 runs to 14 residues. Germline V gives CDR1 MGHDK, CDR2 SYGVNS. V was pared by 5 bases and J by 5 bases, with 7 bases of the junction left unmatched.

V and J are TRBV3-1 (or the pseudogene TRBV3-2) and TRBJ1-6; 7 nucleotides match TRBD1. This CDR3 has 14 residues. The junction had 5 bases not matched to a gene; V was cut back by 5 bases and J by 7 bases. Germline V gives CDR1 LGHDT, CDR2 YNNKEL (reference sequence). CDR3 DNA: TGTGCCAGCAGCATAGGACAGGAAAATTCACCCCTCCACTTT. Its translation: CASSIGQENSPLHF.

The V call is TRBV19, the J call TRBJ1-1; tentative D call: TRBD1 (6 bases). Trimming shortened V by 9 bases and J by 2 bases, and 13 bases separated the two germline ends. CDR3 length: 13 amino acids. Germline values: CDR1 LNHDA, CDR2 SQIVND (reference sequence). CDR3 loop: CASQQGSNTEAFF. CDR3 nucleotide sequence: TGTGCCAGCCAACAGGGCTCAAACACTGAAGCTTTCTTT.

The CDR3 DNA reads as TGTGCCAGCAGTTTGTTCAGGGTGGGACAGCCCCAGCATTTT. It translates to CASSLFRVGQPQHF. The genes are TRBV28 and TRBJ1-5; weak D call: TRBD1 (5 bases). Trimming shortened V by 3 bases and J by 7 bases, and 13 bases separated the two germline ends. Germline CDR1 and CDR2: MDHEN and SYDVKM. The CDR3 runs 14 residues.

J is TRBJ1-5 and V is TRBV2, with a possible D match to TRBD1 (5 bases). The germline V gene encodes CDR1 SNHLY and CDR2 FYNNEI. With 5 bases removed from V and 6 bases from J, the gap between germline ends came to 14 bases. The CDR3 is 14 amino acids. CDR3 in amino acids: CASSSGTRGQPQHF. In nucleotides, the CDR3 is TGTGCCAGCAGTTCCGGGACTAGAGGTCAGCCCCAGCATTTT.

V and J are TRBV11-2 and TRBJ1-3; 7 bases are a match to TRBD1. This CDR3 region has 16 residues. Trimming cost V 1 base and J 0 bases; bases outside gene matches: 3. Germline loops: CDR1 SGHAT, CDR2 FQNNGV. The CDR3 spells CASSLVDRTSGNTIYF. CDR3 sequence (DNA): TGTGCCAGCAGCTTAGTGGACAGGACCTCTGGAAACACCATATATTTT.

The rearrangement uses TRBV7-3 and TRBJ2-1, with 8 bases matching TRBD2. In germline, CDR1 is SGHTA, CDR2 FQGTGA. The CDR3 sequence is 17 residues long. V trimming: 3 bases; J trimming: 4 bases; junction bases outside the gene matches: 11. As DNA, the CDR3 is TGTGCCAGCAGCTTCTCTTTGACCCGGGGGGGTTACAATGAGCAGTTCTTC. It specifies CASSFSLTRGGYNEQFF.

About this clone: At the DNA level, this CDR3 is encoded by other sequences in the same sample as well. This chain joins TRBV5-1 and TRBJ2-1, with TRBD2 matching 11 bases. V dropped 1 base and J dropped 7; count of bases not matched to a gene: 1. The germline CDR1 and CDR2 sequences are SGHRS and YFSETQ. The CDR3 loop spans 14 amino acids. The CDR3 here is CASSLTSGSNEQFF. CDR3 in DNA: TGCGCCAGCAGCTTGACTAGCGGGAGTAATGAGCAGTTCTTC.

The J gene is TRBJ1-1, the V gene TRBV5-1; no clear D gene. V gave up 0 bases and J gave up 4 bases, with 13 bases separating them. Germline CDR1 reads SGHRS; CDR2 reads YFSETQ. CDR3 length equals 15 residues. CDR3 in amino acids: CASSLEDGGGTEAFF. The CDR3 coding sequence is TGCGCCAGCAGCTTGGAGGACGGAGGCGGCACTGAAGCTTTCTTT.

The rearrangement links TRBV29-1 to TRBJ2-1; D is uncertain. Germline V lookup: CDR1 SQVTM, CDR2 ANQGSEA. The CDR3 runs to 11 residues. Trimming removed 1 base at V and 10 bases at J, with 8 bases between. The CDR3 bases are TGCAGCGTTGAAGTTGCGGCCGAGCAGTTCTTC. This translates into CSVEVAAEQFF.